This T cell receptor (beta chain) was identified during a study of T-cell reconstitution after alpha-beta-depleted transplantation in children. This clonotype was found a few times. TCRbeta library preparation incorporated unique molecular identifiers. One entry per CDR3 protein results from TCRdb running MiXCR on the PCR reads. The table shows some 500,000 distinct CDR3 sequences, with around a third occurring only once. V lost 1 base and J lost 2; bases outside the gene matches: 1. Germline values: CDR1 DFQATT, CDR2 SNEGSKA (reference sequence). This CDR3 comprises 15 residues. The source material was PBMCs from the stem cell graft donor, sampled from the stem cell graft. The chain links TRBV20-1 to TRBJ2-1; TRBD2 aligns across 11 bases. The TCR originated in a human donor who donated a stem cell graft to a child with aplastic anemia. CDR3 region: CSARGLAGTYNEQFF. DNA for the CDR3: TGCAGTGCTAGAGGACTAGCGGGGACCTACAATGAGCAGTTCTTC.